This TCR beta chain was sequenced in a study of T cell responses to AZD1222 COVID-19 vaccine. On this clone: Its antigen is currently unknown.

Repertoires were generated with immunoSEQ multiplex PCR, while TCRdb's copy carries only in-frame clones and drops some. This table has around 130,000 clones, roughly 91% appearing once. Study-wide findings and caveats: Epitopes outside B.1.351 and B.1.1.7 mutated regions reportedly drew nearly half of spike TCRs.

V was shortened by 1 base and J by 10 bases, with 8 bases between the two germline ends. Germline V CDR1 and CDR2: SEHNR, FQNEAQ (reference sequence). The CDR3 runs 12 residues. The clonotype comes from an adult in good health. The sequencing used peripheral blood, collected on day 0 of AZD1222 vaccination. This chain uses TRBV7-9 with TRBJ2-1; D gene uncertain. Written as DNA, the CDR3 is TGTGCCAGCAGCTTAGGGGTCGACGAGCAGTTCTTC. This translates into CASSLGVDEQFF. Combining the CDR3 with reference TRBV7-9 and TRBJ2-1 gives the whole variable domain DTGVSQNPRHKITKRGQNVTFRCDPISEHNRLYWYRQTLGQGPEFLTYFQNEAQLEKSRLLSDRFSAERPKGSFSTLEIQRTEQGDSAMYLCASSLGVDEQFFGPGTRLTVL.